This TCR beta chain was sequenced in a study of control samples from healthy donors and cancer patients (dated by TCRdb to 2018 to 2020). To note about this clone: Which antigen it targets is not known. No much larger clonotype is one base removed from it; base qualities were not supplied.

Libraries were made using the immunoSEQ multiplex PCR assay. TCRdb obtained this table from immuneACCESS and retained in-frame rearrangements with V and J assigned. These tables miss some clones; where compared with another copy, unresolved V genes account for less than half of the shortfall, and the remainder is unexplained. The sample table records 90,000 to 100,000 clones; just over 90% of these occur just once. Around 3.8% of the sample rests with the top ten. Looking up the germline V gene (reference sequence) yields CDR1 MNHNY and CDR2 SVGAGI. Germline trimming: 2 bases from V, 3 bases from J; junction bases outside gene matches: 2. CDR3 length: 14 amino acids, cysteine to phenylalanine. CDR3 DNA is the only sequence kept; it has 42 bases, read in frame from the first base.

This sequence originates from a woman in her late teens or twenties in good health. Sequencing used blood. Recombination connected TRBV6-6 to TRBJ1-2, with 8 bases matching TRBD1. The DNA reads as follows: TGTGCCAGCAGTTACCTGGGACAGGACTATGGCTACACCTTC. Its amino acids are CASSYLGQDYGYTF.